Listed below are T cell receptor beta chains from one sample, sequenced in a study of cytomegalovirus exposure and HLA in healthy donors. TCRdb keeps only in-frame clones here, not all; method: immunoSEQ multiplex PCR. The data hold 180,000 or so clones, with roughly 78% observed a single time. Sequenced material: PBMCs. The receptor set was obtained from a young woman in good health and CMV-seronegative. CDR3s leave out the opening cysteine and the closing phenylalanine or tryptophan. Clone size is shown for a subset of rows, as once, few, many or a class of expanded clone.

j_call v_call clone_size cdr3_aa
TRBJ1-2 TRBV2 NA ASSEVPEVGYGYT
TRBJ2-1 TRBV2 NA ASSEAVLAGGPYNEQF
TRBJ2-5 TRBV2 once ASSEVSTTSGGRGQETQY
TRBJ1-1 TRBV7-9 NA ASSYPRGWAF
TRBJ1-1 TRBV6-5 NA ASSSHRDWNTEAF
TRBJ1-1 TRBV6-6 NA ASRPGTDAVAF
TRBJ1-1 TRBV2 NA ASAIDRTGASLNTEAF
TRBJ2-7 TRBV29-1 NA SVGGGLGEQY
TRBJ2-7 TRBV18 NA ASSPTGAYEQY
TRBJ1-2 TRBV30 NA AWSETGEDGYT
TRBJ1-1 TRBV6-5 NA ASSYQGARNTEAF
TRBJ1-1 TRBV21-1 NA ASSYKGEGATEAF
TRBJ2-7 TRBV7-2 NA ASSLHTNYEQY
TRBJ2-2 TRBV6-5 few ATSTSGGAGELF
TRBJ2-7 TRBV18 NA ASSRTKGQGSSYEQY
TRBJ2-3 TRBV5-1 NA ASSEAGDRTDTQY
TRBJ1-5 TRBV10-1 NA ASREIMDRVFGQPQH
TRBJ2-1 TRBV5-6 NA ASSLGVTSIDEQF
TRBJ1-4 TRBV7-9 NA ASSLGDTINEKLF
TRBJ2-2 TRBV19 NA ASSPESGGTGELF
TRBJ2-7 TRBV4-3 NA ASSQEFRYEQY
TRBJ2-3 TRBV11-2 NA ASSFFGAGGRTDTQY
TRBJ1-2 TRBV5-4 once ASGTPDRGNYGYT
TRBJ2-3 TRBV5-1 NA ASGLFTLTDTQY
TRBJ2-3 TRBV5-1 NA ASSWQGSTDTQY
TRBJ1-2 TRBV6-1 NA ASSVKRQGTSGYT
TRBJ2-1 TRBV6-5 NA ASRLLAGGSGGQF
TRBJ2-7 TRBV10-1 NA ASSYGTGDYEQY
TRBJ2-5 TRBV14 few ASRDGTSRQTQY
TRBJ1-3 TRBV9 NA ASSVSGVPGNTIY
TRBJ2-1 TRBV10-3 once AISENGNEQF
TRBJ2-1 TRBV29-1 NA SVRVGNEQF
TRBJ2-4 TRBV4-1 NA ASSQAGLAGDIQY
TRBJ1-2 TRBV30 NA AWSRTGAYGYT
TRBJ2-7 TRBV6-5 NA ASSYSGLAGIYEQY
TRBJ2-3 TRBV30 NA ARISSNTDTQY
TRBJ1-4 TRBV19 few ASNSFGATNEKLF
TRBJ1-3 TRBV19 NA ASSIQVSGNTIY
TRBJ1-2 TRBV29-1 NA SVDGDRLRGYT
TRBJ1-1 TRBV4-3 few ASSQGAQRLNTEAF
TRBJ1-2 TRBV5-6 NA ASILGAGYYGYT
TRBJ1-2 TRBV19 NA ASSMESARTGGGYT
TRBJ2-5 TRBV7-2 NA ASSLVSRQETQY
TRBJ1-5 TRBV5-1 NA ASSLDITGNQPQH
TRBJ1-2 TRBV9 NA ASSVAGAGGGYGYT
TRBJ1-2 TRBV2 NA ASSETGGGYT
TRBJ2-5 TRBV5-1 NA ASSPGTYQETQY
TRBJ2-2 TRBV6-1 NA ASSTEAGSGELF
TRBJ1-6 TRBV2 NA ASSLTGSNSPLH
TRBJ2-1 TRBV11-2 few AIILTGTSGGDNPNEQF
TRBJ1-1 TRBV7-9 NA ASSLAPGTEAF
TRBJ2-7 TRBV30 NA AWSVGMSGFHEQY
TRBJ2-7 TRBV4-2 once ASSQDPLRATGKHEQY
TRBJ1-5 TRBV6-6 NA ASSSQGFQPQH
TRBJ1-1 TRBV10-1 NA ASSKNRDSGTDTEAF
TRBJ1-3 TRBV13 NA ASSLRTGKAYSGNTIY
TRBJ2-5 TRBV7-6 NA ASSEDPSITGGPGETQY
TRBJ2-1 TRBV27 NA ASSLTLAGGPNEQF
TRBJ2-7 TRBV30 NA AWRDIRRYEQY